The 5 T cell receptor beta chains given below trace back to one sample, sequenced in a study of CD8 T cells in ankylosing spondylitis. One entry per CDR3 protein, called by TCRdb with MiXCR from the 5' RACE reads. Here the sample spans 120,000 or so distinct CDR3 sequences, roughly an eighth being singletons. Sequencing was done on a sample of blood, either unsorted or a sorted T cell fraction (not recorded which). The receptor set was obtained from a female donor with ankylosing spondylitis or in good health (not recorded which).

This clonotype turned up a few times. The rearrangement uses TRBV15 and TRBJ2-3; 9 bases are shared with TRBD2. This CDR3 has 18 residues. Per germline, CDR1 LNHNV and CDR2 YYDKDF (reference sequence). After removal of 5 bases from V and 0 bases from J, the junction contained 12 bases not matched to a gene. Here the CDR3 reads CATSAGYPSGTSTDTQYF. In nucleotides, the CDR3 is TGTGCCACCAGCGCCGGATACCCTAGCGGGACAAGCACAGATACGCAGTATTTT. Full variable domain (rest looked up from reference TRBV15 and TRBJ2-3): DAMVIQNPRYQVTQFGKPVTLSCSQTLNHNVMYWYQQKSSQAPKLLFHYYDKDFNNEADTPDNFQSRRPNTSFCFLDIRSPGLGDTAMYLCATSAGYPSGTSTDTQYFGPGTRLTVL.

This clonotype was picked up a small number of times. Here the CDR3 reads CSARGTGVYEQYF. The CDR3 DNA follows: TGCAGTGCTAGGGGGACAGGAGTCTACGAGCAGTACTTC. This chain joins TRBV20-1 and TRBJ2-7; 8 bases line up with TRBD1. The CDR3 has 13 residues. Trimming cost V 3 bases and J 3 bases; bases outside gene matches: 4. The germline gives CDR1 DFQATT, CDR2 SNEGSKA (reference sequence).

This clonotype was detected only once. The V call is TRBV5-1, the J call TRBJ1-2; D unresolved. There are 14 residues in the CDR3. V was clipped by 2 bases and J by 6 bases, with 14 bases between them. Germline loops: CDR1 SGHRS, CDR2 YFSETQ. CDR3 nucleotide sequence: TGCGCCAGCAGCTTTCAGTCCGAGGTGAATGGCTACACCTTC. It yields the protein CASSFQSEVNGYTF.

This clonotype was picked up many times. CDR3 sequence: CASSWTGPGNQPQHF. The CDR3 DNA follows: TGTGCCAGCAGTTGGACAGGGCCGGGGAATCAGCCCCAGCATTTT. V and J are TRBV12-3 or TRBV12-4 and TRBJ1-5; 8 bases are a match to TRBD1. This CDR3 is 15 amino acids long. J gave up 4 bases and V 4 bases, and 6 bases lay outside the gene matches.

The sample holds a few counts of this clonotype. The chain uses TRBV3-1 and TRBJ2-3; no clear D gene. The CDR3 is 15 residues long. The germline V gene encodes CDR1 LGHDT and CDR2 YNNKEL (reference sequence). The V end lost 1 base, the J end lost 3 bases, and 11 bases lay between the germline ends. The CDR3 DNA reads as TGTGCCAGCAGCCAAGGCGCTTACAGTACAGATACGCAGTATTTT. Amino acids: CASSQGAYSTDTQYF.